This is a list of T cell receptor beta chains from one sample in a study of blood T cell repertoires in COVID-19. Sequencing used immunoSEQ multiplex PCR; TCRdb keeps in-frame clones, though not all of them. The sample carries about 250,000 clones, almost 90% recorded once. Sequences were obtained from peripheral blood. These receptors were taken from a man older than 75 with acute or convalescent COVID-19. CDR3s include the opening cysteine and the closing phenylalanine or tryptophan. D genes are given only for firm matches. Clone sizes are given selectively: once, few, many, or a class where the clone is expanded.

TRBV2	.	.	TRBJ1-1	CASSYRDFTEAFF	TGTGCCAGCAGTTACCGGGACTTCACTGAAGCTTTCTTT
TRBV5-1	.	.	TRBJ2-2	CASSLVNTGELFF	TGCGCCAGCAGCTTGGTAAACACCGGGGAGCTGTTTTTT
TRBV4-1	.	.	TRBJ2-7	CASSQAGIAYEQYF	TGCGCCAGCAGCCAAGCCGGGATTGCCTACGAGCAGTACTTC
TRBV14	TRBD1	.	TRBJ1-2	CASSPGQGRGYTF	TGTGCCAGCAGCCCCGGACAGGGGAGAGGCTACACCTTC
TRBV6-5	TRBD1	.	TRBJ1-2	CASSYSAGGAGYGYTF	TGTGCCAGCAGTTACTCCGCAGGGGGCGCCGGCTATGGCTACACCTTC
TRBV29-1	.	.	TRBJ2-3	CSVAGGPRTDTQYF	TGCAGCGTGGCCGGAGGGCCCCGAACAGATACGCAGTATTTT
TRBV5-1	.	.	TRBJ2-7	CASSLASVQYEQYF	TGCGCCAGCAGCTTGGCGAGCGTCCAGTACGAGCAGTACTTC
TRBV7-2	TRBD1	.	TRBJ1-5	CASSSTGASNQPQHF	TGTGCCAGCAGCTCGACAGGGGCGAGCAATCAGCCCCAGCATTTT
TRBV24-1	TRBD1	.	TRBJ1-1	CATSELGQGGTEAFF	TGTGCCACCAGTGAACTGGGACAGGGGGGCACTGAAGCTTTCTTT
TRBV4-1	TRBD1	.	TRBJ2-2	CASSNRDRGSGELFF	TGCGCCAGCAGCAACCGGGACAGGGGGTCCGGGGAGCTGTTTTTT
TRBV15	TRBD2	.	TRBJ2-3	CATAGGGYTDTQYF	TGTGCCACCGCGGGAGGGGGTTACACAGATACGCAGTATTTT
TRBV6-2/TRBV6-3	.	.	TRBJ2-7	CASSYEAVSYEQYF	TGTGCCAGCAGTTACGAAGCGGTATCCTACGAGCAGTACTTC
TRBV7-9	.	.	TRBJ2-5	CASSPTSPSPRETQYF	TGTGCCAGCAGCCCAACCTCCCCTAGCCCGAGGGAAACCCAGTACTTC
TRBV7-9	.	.	TRBJ1-5	CASSLGRQPNQPQHF	TGTGCCAGCAGCTTAGGGAGGCAGCCCAATCAGCCCCAGCATTTT
TRBV27	.	.	TRBJ2-2	CASRGTPSAGELFF	TGTGCCAGCAGGGGGACACCCAGCGCCGGGGAGCTGTTTTTT
TRBV7-9	.	.	TRBJ2-7	CASSLPDSKEYF	TGTGCCAGCAGCTTACCTGACAGTAAGGAGTACTTC
TRBV19	TRBD1	.	TRBJ1-1	CASSTRDRGTEAFF	TGTGCCAGTAGTACCCGGGACAGGGGCACTGAAGCTTTCTTT
TRBV7-9	.	.	TRBJ2-4	CASSQVGISAQNIQYF	TGTGCCAGCAGCCAGGTGGGGATTAGCGCCCAAAACATTCAGTACTTC
TRBV7-2	.	.	TRBJ2-1	CASSLEQGRNEQFF	TGTGCCAGCAGCTTAGAACAGGGAAGGAATGAGCAGTTCTTC
TRBV4-1	TRBD2	.	TRBJ2-1	CASSQEGTSGSYSNEQFF	TGCGCCAGCAGCCAAGAGGGGACTAGCGGGAGTTATAGCAATGAGCAGTTCTTC
TRBV4-3	.	.	TRBJ1-2	CASSQGHVGSNYGYTF	TGCGCCAGCAGCCAAGGGCACGTGGGCTCGAACTATGGCTACACCTTC
TRBV5-1	.	.	TRBJ2-5	CASSWRAVWETQYF	TGCGCCAGCAGCTGGAGGGCGGTATGGGAGACCCAGTACTTC
TRBV14	.	.	TRBJ2-2	CASSLPRGGPGELFF	TGTGCCAGCAGCCTACCCAGGGGTGGGCCCGGGGAGCTGTTTTTT
TRBV5-4	TRBD2	once	TRBJ2-7	CASSSGRDRSYEQYF	TGTGCCAGCAGCTCGGGGAGGGACCGTTCCTACGAGCAGTACTTC
TRBV6-5	TRBD1	.	TRBJ1-1	CASSRTGPTEAFF	TGTGCCAGCAGTCGGACAGGGCCCACTGAAGCTTTCTTT
TRBV5-1	TRBD2	.	TRBJ2-5	CASSTGLAGEETQYF	TGCGCCAGCAGCACTGGACTAGCGGGAGAAGAGACCCAGTACTTC
TRBV6-2/TRBV6-3	.	.	TRBJ1-6	CASSSGTLRYNSPLHF	TGTGCCAGCAGTTCCGGGACACTCCGGTATAATTCACCCCTCCACTTT
TRBV6-6	.	.	TRBJ1-2	CASSPRGQSYGYTF	TGTGCCAGCAGTCCCAGGGGTCAGAGCTATGGCTACACCTTC
TRBV5-1	.	once	TRBJ2-7	CASSPGLTYEQYF	TGCGCCAGCAGCCCCGGACTGACCTACGAGCAGTACTTC
TRBV7-8	TRBD1	.	TRBJ1-2	CASSMGTGIYGYTF	TGTGCCAGCAGCATGGGGACAGGGATCTATGGCTACACCTTC
TRBV5-6	TRBD1	.	TRBJ1-5	CASSTGTGSNQPQHF	TGTGCCAGCAGCACCGGGACAGGGAGCAATCAGCCCCAGCATTTT
TRBV19	TRBD1	.	TRBJ1-4	CASSPRTGLSEKLFF	TGTGCCAGTAGTCCCCGGACAGGCTTGAGTGAAAAACTGTTTTTT
TRBV19	.	.	TRBJ2-5	CASSIDSSGGGTQYF	TGTGCCAGTAGTATAGATTCCTCAGGGGGAGGGACCCAGTACTTC
TRBV4-1	.	.	TRBJ2-7	CASSQRDSPYEQYF	TGCGCCAGCAGCCAAAGAGACAGCCCCTACGAGCAGTACTTC
TRBV7-2	.	.	TRBJ1-5	CASTATGGRNQPQHF	TGTGCCAGCACCGCAACGGGGGGGCGCAATCAGCCCCAGCATTTT
TRBV7-3	.	.	TRBJ2-3	CASSLNSGDTQYF	TGTGCCAGCAGCTTAAATAGCGGAGATACGCAGTATTTT
TRBV18	.	.	TRBJ1-5	CASSPSRDYNQPQHF	TGTGCCAGCTCACCCAGCAGGGACTACAATCAGCCCCAGCATTTT
TRBV5-6	TRBD1	.	TRBJ2-1	CASSSRQGRNEQFF	TGTGCCAGCAGCTCCAGACAGGGAAGGAATGAGCAGTTCTTC
TRBV5-5	.	.	TRBJ1-5	CASSLQGNQPQHF	TGTGCCAGCAGCTTACAGGGCAATCAGCCCCAGCATTTT
TRBV15	.	many	TRBJ1-5	CATSRDVSGGQPQHF	TGTGCCACCAGCAGAGATGTCTCGGGAGGGCAGCCCCAGCATTTT
TRBV19	TRBD2	.	TRBJ2-7	CASSPRDYRRDEQYF	TGTGCCAGTAGTCCGCGGGACTACCGGAGAGACGAGCAGTACTTC
TRBV6-2/TRBV6-3	.	.	TRBJ2-5	CASSYHKEGREETQYF	TGTGCCAGCAGTTACCATAAGGAGGGAAGGGAAGAGACCCAGTACTTC
TRBV7-6	TRBD2	.	TRBJ2-1	CASSLGGRLPGNEQFF	TGTGCCAGCAGCCTTGGCGGGAGGCTCCCCGGGAATGAGCAGTTCTTC
TRBV27	TRBD2	.	TRBJ2-1	CASSLLGREGRNEQFF	TGTGCCAGCAGTTTACTTGGGCGGGAGGGCCGAAATGAGCAGTTCTTC
TRBV9	.	.	TRBJ2-1	CASSGDTTYNEQFF	TGTGCCAGCAGCGGGGACACAACCTACAATGAGCAGTTCTTC
TRBV19	TRBD2	.	TRBJ2-2	CASSMGLAVNTGELFF	TGTGCCAGTAGTATGGGACTAGCGGTGAACACCGGGGAGCTGTTTTTT
TRBV7-3	.	.	TRBJ2-5	CASSAEGQHQETQYF	TGTGCCAGCAGCGCCGAAGGACAACACCAAGAGACCCAGTACTTC
TRBV19	.	.	TRBJ2-1	CASSIIRGPGYNEQFF	TGTGCCAGTAGTATTATCAGGGGCCCGGGTTACAATGAGCAGTTCTTC
TRBV14	.	.	TRBJ2-1	CASSHPGPYNEQFF	TGTGCCAGCAGCCATCCAGGGCCCTACAATGAGCAGTTCTTC
TRBV18	TRBD2	.	TRBJ2-7	CASSQGLAGPEEQYF	TGTGCCAGCTCACAGGGACTAGCGGGGCCCGAGGAGCAGTACTTC
TRBV6-4	.	.	TRBJ2-7	CASSLLPTGSYEQYF	TGTGCCAGCAGTCTGCTGCCGACAGGCTCCTACGAGCAGTACTTC